What follows is one TCR beta chain and its context. This entry comes from a study of blood T cell repertoires in COVID-19. Trimming took off 4 bases at V and 7 bases at J, with 8 bases between the two ends. Germline CDR1 and CDR2: SGDLS and YYNGEE. This CDR3 comprises 11 residues. The repertoire was sequenced with immunoSEQ multiplex PCR; TCRdb's copy has only in-frame clones and lacks some. This repertoire shows about 7,800 clones, about 83% found once; its top ten account for around 16%. The receptor comes from a woman between 55 and 75 years old with active COVID-19. This chain connects TRBV9 to TRBJ2-5; D may be TRBD2 (6 bases). The sequencing sample was made of peripheral blood. CDR3 nucleotide sequence: TGTGCCAGCAGCCCCGGGGGGACCCAGTACTTC. Translating it yields CASSPGGTQYF.